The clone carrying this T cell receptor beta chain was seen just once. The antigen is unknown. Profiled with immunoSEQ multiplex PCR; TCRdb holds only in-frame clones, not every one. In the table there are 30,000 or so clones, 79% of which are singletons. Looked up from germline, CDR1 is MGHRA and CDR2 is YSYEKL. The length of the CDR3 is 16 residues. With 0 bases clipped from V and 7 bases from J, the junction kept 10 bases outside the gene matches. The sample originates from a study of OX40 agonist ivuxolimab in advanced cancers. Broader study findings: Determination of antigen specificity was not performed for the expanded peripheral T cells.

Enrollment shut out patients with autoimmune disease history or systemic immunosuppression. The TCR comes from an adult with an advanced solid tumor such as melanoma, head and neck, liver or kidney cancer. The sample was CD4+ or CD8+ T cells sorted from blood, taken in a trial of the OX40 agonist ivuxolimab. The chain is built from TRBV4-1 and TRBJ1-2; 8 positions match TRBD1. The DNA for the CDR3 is TGCGCCAGCAGCCAAGATAGAAATCAGGGGGCGCTTGGCTACACCTTC. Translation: CASSQDRNQGALGYTF.